The present T cell receptor beta chain was sequenced within a study of shared T cell receptors in the human thymus. Sequencing was performed with immunoSEQ multiplex PCR; in TCRdb, only in-frame clones are kept and a portion is missing. The sample holds hundreds of thousands of clones, around 89% seen once. The V gene lost 7 bases and the J gene lost 4 bases, with 11 bases spanning the gap. The CDR3 length is 13 residues. CDR1 is MNHEY, CDR2 SMNVEV, per germline (reference sequence). This same sample was also part of a study on human thymus T cells. That work contributes: Healthy Finnish infants undergoing corrective surgery for congenital heart defects were used as donors.

This TCR was sampled from a boy in the first two years of life with a congenital heart defect. This chain links TRBV27 with TRBJ2-1; perhaps TRBD2 as D (5 bases). The sequencing sample was made of thymocytes. The chain's CDR3 is CASTPRTYNEQFF. CDR3 in DNA: TGTGCCAGCACCCCCCGGACTTACAATGAGCAGTTCTTC.